The 25 T cell receptor beta chains in this list originate from one sample, sequenced in a study of blood T cell repertoires in COVID-19. TCRdb keeps only in-frame clones here, not all; method: immunoSEQ multiplex PCR. The sample yields about 200,000 clones, about 84% seen once. Material for sequencing was peripheral blood. The receptors here all came from a human donor in a cohort sampled during active COVID-19.

The CDR3 DNA reads as TGTGCCAGCGGAGCCGGAGAGACCCAGTACTTC. As protein: CASGAGETQYF. V gene TRBV28 combines with J gene TRBJ2-5; D remains ambiguous. Per the germline V gene, CDR1 is MDHEN and CDR2 is SYDVKM. The CDR3 loop spans 11 amino acids. Trimming took off 8 bases at V and 4 bases at J, with 8 bases between the two ends.

About this clone itself: This sample also contains other DNA sequences that code for the same CDR3. The rearrangement uses TRBV29-1 and TRBJ1-2, with TRBD1 as a possible D gene (6 bases). CDR1 SQVTM and CDR2 ANQGSEA come from the germline V gene. The CDR3 has 12 amino acids. The V end lost 4 bases, the J end lost 2 bases, and 8 bases lay between the germline ends. The CDR3 sequence is CSVGGQNYGYTF. The CDR3 DNA is TGCAGCGTTGGGGGGCAGAACTATGGCTACACCTTC.

The chain has TRBV7-6 and TRBJ1-3, with D hard to call. V lost 1 base and J 0 bases, leaving 13 bases between the germline ends. The V gene's germline CDR1 is SGHVS and CDR2 FNYEAQ. This CDR3 has 17 residues. The CDR3 spells CASSLEPAASSGNTIYF. The DNA for the CDR3 is TGTGCCAGCAGCTTAGAGCCCGCTGCTAGCTCTGGAAACACCATATATTTT. The full variable domain, its missing parts supplied by reference TRBV7-6 and TRBJ1-3, is GAGVSQSPRYKVTKRGQDVALRCDPISGHVSLYWYRQALGQGPEFLTYFNYEAQQDKSGLPNDRFSAERPEGSISTLTIQRTEQRDSAMYRCASSLEPAASSGNTIYFGEGSWLTVV.

The chain uses TRBV29-1 and TRBJ1-3, with 9 nucleotides matching TRBD1. Trimming took 7 bases from V and 7 from J; bases not matched to a gene: 2. The CDR3 runs 11 residues. Germline V lookup: CDR1 SQVTM, CDR2 ANQGSEA. Written as DNA, the CDR3 is TGCAGCGCCGGACAGGGGAACACCATATATTTT. It codes for CSAGQGNTIYF.

The rearrangement links TRBV4-3 to TRBJ2-7; D perhaps matches TRBD2 (6 bases). The V gene lost 3 bases and the J gene lost 3 bases, with 12 bases spanning the gap. This CDR3 is 14 amino acids long. Germline CDR1 LGHNA, CDR2 YSLEER. CDR3 nucleotide sequence: TGCGCCAGCAGCCACCGCCTCGGGAGCTACGAGCAGTACTTC. Translated: CASSHRLGSYEQYF.

The chain combines TRBV7-9 with TRBJ2-1; TRBD1 might be the D (5 bases). V lost 3 bases to trimming and J lost 5 bases, with 8 bases between them. There are 13 residues in the CDR3. Germline V CDR1 and CDR2: SEHNR, FQNEAQ (reference sequence). The CDR3 DNA reads TGTGCCAGCAGCTTCTCAGGGAACAATGAGCAGTTCTTC. Residues: CASSFSGNNEQFF.

The CDR3 DNA sequence: TGTGCCAGTAGTTGGGGACTAGCGGGAGAAGGGGAGCAGTTCTTC. This codes for CASSWGLAGEGEQFF. This chain uses TRBV19 with TRBJ2-1, with TRBD2 identical over 14 bases. Per the germline V gene, CDR1 is LNHDA and CDR2 is SQIVND (reference sequence). There are 15 residues in the CDR3. V dropped 5 bases and J dropped 10; count of bases not matched to a gene: 7.

Only a few counts were recorded for this clone. V usage is TRBV5-1 and J usage is TRBJ1-5, with 7 nucleotides matching TRBD1. The CDR3 is 15 residues long. The germline V gene has CDR1 SGHRS and CDR2 YFSETQ. V dropped 1 base and J dropped 5; count of bases not matched to a gene: 6. CDR3 nucleotides: TGCGCCAGCAGCTTGAGAGGGGACAGCCATCAGCCCCAGCATTTT. Its translation is CASSLRGDSHQPQHF.

The chain links TRBV9 to TRBJ1-6; D is possibly TRBD1 (6 bases). From germline, CDR1 is SGDLS and CDR2 YYNGEE. V lost 4 bases, J lost 7 bases, and 21 bases lay in between. This CDR3 has 17 residues. This chain's CDR3 is CASSPSLQGSENSPLHF. The CDR3 nucleotides are TGTGCCAGCAGCCCGTCTTTACAGGGCTCGGAGAATTCACCCCTCCACTTT. Combining the CDR3 with reference TRBV9 and TRBJ1-6 gives the whole variable domain DSGVTQTPKHLITATGQRVTLRCSPRSGDLSVYWYQQSLDQGLQFLIQYYNGEERAKGNILERFSAQQFPDLHSELNLSSLELGDSALYFCASSPSLQGSENSPLHFGNGTRLTVT.

The J gene is TRBJ1-2, the V gene TRBV21-1; TRBD1 is the table's D call, not checked against the DNA. TRBV21-1 is described as a pseudogene. The CDR3 length is 15 residues. As DNA, the CDR3 is TGTGCCAGCAGCCCCCCCCACAGGACAGGGGAAGGCTACACCTTC. Amino acid sequence: CASSPPHRTGEGYTF.

This clone was observed once. This chain uses TRBV19 with TRBJ2-1; TRBD2 matches at 13 bases. The CDR3 is 18 residues long. Germline lookup yields CDR1 LNHDA and CDR2 SQIVND (reference sequence). Trimming at V came to 0 bases and at J to 4 bases, leaving 6 bases not matched to a gene. In DNA form, the CDR3 reads TGTGCCAGTAGTATAGATCCCGGACTAGCGGGAGTTTACAATGAGCAGTTCTTC. Protein: CASSIDPGLAGVYNEQFF.

The rearrangement uses TRBV9 and TRBJ2-1; TRBD1 agrees at 10 bases. The germline V gene has CDR1 SGDLS and CDR2 YYNGEE. This CDR3 comprises 17 residues. The ends lost 3 bases at V and 5 bases at J; junction bases unmatched: 11. CDR3 sequence (DNA): TGTGCCAGCAGCGCCCGGGACAGGGGAGTTGGGGACAATGAGCAGTTCTTC. Its protein product is CASSARDRGVGDNEQFF.

The rearrangement uses TRBV7-2 and TRBJ1-1; D is unclear. This CDR3 contains 12 residues. The germline CDR1 and CDR2 sequences are SGHTA and FQGNSA. V was pared by 6 bases and J by 11 bases, with 16 bases between. This chain's CDR3 is CASSPRGVEAFF. CDR3 sequence (DNA): TGTGCCAGCAGTCCTCGGGGAGTTGAGGCTTTCTTT. The whole variable domain, remainder taken from reference TRBV7-2 and TRBJ1-1, is GAGVSQSPSNKVTEKGKDVELRCDPISGHTALYWYRQSLGQGLEFLIYFQGNSAPDKSGLPSDRFSAERTGGSVSTLTIQRTQQEDSAVYLCASSPRGVEAFFGQGTRLTVV.

This clone is a singleton in its sample. Germline is not matched at one junction end, which may reflect a read error. This sequence joins TRBV18 and TRBJ1-5; 7 bases align to TRBD1. The CDR3 has 12 amino acids. Germline assignment: CDR1 KGHSH and CDR2 LQKENI. CDR3 loop: CASSPPRGQEDF. CDR3 in DNA: TGTGCCAGCTCACCACCGAGAGGACAGGAGGATTTT.

J is TRBJ2-1 and V is TRBV19; D gene ambiguous. CDR1 LNHDA and CDR2 SQIVND come from the germline V gene (reference sequence). Trimming took 7 bases from V and 0 from J, leaving 10 bases between them. The CDR3 runs to 14 residues. CDR3 in amino acids: CASKETSSYNEQFF. The CDR3 bases are TGTGCCAGTAAAGAGACAAGCTCCTACAATGAGCAGTTCTTC.

The rearrangement uses TRBV19 and TRBJ2-7, with D possibly TRBD2 on 6 matching bases. V was shortened by 5 bases and J by 2 bases, with 16 bases between the two germline ends. The CDR3 runs 15 residues. Germline V gene lookup returns CDR1 LNHDA and CDR2 SQIVND (reference sequence). The CDR3 spells CASSSQAEGPYEQYF. For the CDR3, the DNA is TGTGCCAGTAGTTCTCAGGCGGAGGGTCCCTACGAGCAGTACTTC. Full variable domain (rest looked up from reference TRBV19 and TRBJ2-7): DGGITQSPKYLFRKEGQNVTLSCEQNLNHDAMYWYRQDPGQGLRLIYYSQIVNDFQKGDIAEGYSVSREKKESFPLTVTSAQKNPTAFYLCASSSQAEGPYEQYFGPGTRLTVT.

The chain recombines TRBV2 with TRBJ2-7; 10 nucleotides align to TRBD1. The CDR3 contains 15 residues. V was pared by 2 bases and J by 0 bases, with 1 base of the junction left unmatched. Germline V CDR1 and CDR2: SNHLY, FYNNEI. The CDR3 sequence: CASSEWDRGSYEQYF. CDR3 nucleotides: TGTGCCAGCAGTGAATGGGACAGGGGCTCCTACGAGCAGTACTTC. Filled out from reference TRBV2 and TRBJ2-7, the complete variable domain reads EPEVTQTPSHQVTQMGQEVILRCVPISNHLYFYWYRQILGQKVEFLVSFYNNEISEKSEIFDDQFSVERPDGSNFTLKIRSTKLEDSAMYFCASSEWDRGSYEQYFGPGTRLTVT.

The chain links TRBV6-2 or TRBV6-3 to TRBJ1-1, with 9 nucleotides matching TRBD1. J lost 6 bases, V lost 2 bases, and 7 bases had no gene match. Per germline, CDR1 MNHEY and CDR2 SVGEGT. The CDR3 contains 15 residues. CDR3 DNA sequence: TGTGCCAGCAGTTACGCGGGGACAGGGTCGGCTGAAGCTTTCTTT. Its translation is CASSYAGTGSAEAFF.

The chain employs TRBV15 and TRBJ1-1; TRBD1 might be the D (6 bases). The CDR3 is made up of 16 amino acids. Trimming took off 0 bases at V and 4 bases at J, with 15 bases between the two ends. Germline assignment: CDR1 LNHNV and CDR2 YYDKDF (reference sequence). In DNA form, the CDR3 reads TGTGCCACCAGCAGAGATCTGTGGGGGCATGGCACTGAAGCTTTCTTT. This gives the protein CATSRDLWGHGTEAFF.

This clone was counted once. The chain recombines TRBV12-3 or TRBV12-4 with TRBJ2-5; no clear D. CDR3 size: 13 residues. The V end was cut by 6 bases, the J end by 2 bases, with 10 bases between. The CDR3 sequence is CASSSSVQETQYF. Here the CDR3 DNA reads TGTGCCAGCAGCTCCAGTGTACAAGAGACCCAGTACTTC.

V gene TRBV11-2 combines with J gene TRBJ2-7, with D possibly TRBD1 on 6 matching bases. Germline assignment: CDR1 SGHAT and CDR2 FQNNGV. The ends were cut back, 1 base at V and 6 bases at J, with 10 bases in the middle. The CDR3 totals 13 residues. The DNA of the CDR3 is TGTGCCAGCAGCTTAGTGGTAGGGGGCGAGCAGTACTTC. Translated: CASSLVVGGEQYF.

This chain links TRBV2 with TRBJ1-6, with D possibly being TRBD1 (5 bases). CDR1 SNHLY and CDR2 FYNNEI come from the germline V gene. The CDR3 has 16 amino acids. V was cut by 4 bases and J by 10 bases, with 20 bases left in between. The CDR3 bases are TGTGCCAGCAGTGTAGACCTCGGGGGGACGGGGTCACCCCTCCACTTT. Protein: CASSVDLGGTGSPLHF. The variable domain in full, completed from reference TRBV2 and TRBJ1-6, reads EPEVTQTPSHQVTQMGQEVILRCVPISNHLYFYWYRQILGQKVEFLVSFYNNEISEKSEIFDDQFSVERPDGSNFTLKIRSTKLEDSAMYFCASSVDLGGTGSPLHFGNGTRLTVT.

The gene calls are TRBV28 and TRBJ2-5; TRBD1 agrees at 8 bases. This CDR3 has 15 amino acids. V dropped 3 bases and J dropped 1; count of bases not matched to a gene: 4. Germline-derived CDR1 and CDR2 are MDHEN and SYDVKM. The CDR3 loop reads CASSFLDRVQETQYF. The DNA for the CDR3 is TGTGCCAGCAGTTTTTTGGACAGGGTCCAAGAGACCCAGTACTTC.

The genes are TRBV15 and TRBJ1-2; 8 nucleotides agree with TRBD1. Germline values: CDR1 LNHNV, CDR2 YYDKDF (reference sequence). V shed 2 bases, J shed 6 bases, and the junction held 11 bases outside the gene matches. The CDR3 extends over 16 amino acids. For the CDR3, the DNA is TGTGCCACCAGCAGAAAACGCCCAGGGGGCGGGGATGGCTACACCTTC. Translation: CATSRKRPGGGDGYTF.

The chain carries TRBV19 and TRBJ2-7, with 15 bases lining up with TRBD2. From germline, CDR1 is LNHDA and CDR2 SQIVND (reference sequence). This CDR3 has 18 amino acids. J was trimmed by 2 bases and V by 5 bases; bases with no gene match: 10. Written as DNA, the CDR3 is TGTGCCAGTAGTTCAAGGACTAGCGGGAGGGTAAGCCCCTACGAGCAGTACTTC. Residues: CASSSRTSGRVSPYEQYF.